This T cell receptor beta chain was identified in a study of blood T cell repertoires in COVID-19. Turning to the study itself: Material from acute and convalescent COVID-19 was sourced from the United States, Italy and Spain. Sources were T cells, B-cell-depleted T cells, or PBMCs; the material itself was cDNA or gDNA.

Authors' analysis steps: Scientists estimated how many nucleated cells there were by amplifying reference gene primers. Clones were read by immunoSEQ multiplex PCR, and TCRdb kept only the in-frame ones, dropping some. The V and J calls and clone size come from that table; D and trimming were worked out from the DNA. The sample shows roughly 100,000 clones, more than 75% of them seen only once. The CDR3 has 17 residues. Looked up from germline, CDR1 is LGHNT and CDR2 is FRNRAP. Trimming stripped 3 bases from V and 8 bases from J, with 25 bases between. The sequence derives from a man aged 60 to 75 with acute or convalescent COVID-19. The specimen was peripheral blood. This chain connects TRBV12-5 to TRBJ1-1; a possible D gene is TRBD1 (6 bases). CDR3 loop: CASGFYYSMIQGAEAFF. The CDR3 bases are TGTGCTAGTGGTTTCTACTACTCGATGATACAGGGTGCCGAAGCTTTCTTT. The entire variable domain, with the rest obtained from reference TRBV12-5 and TRBJ1-1, is as follows: DARVTQTPRHKVTEMGQEVTMRCQPILGHNTVFWYRQTMMQGLELLAYFRNRAPLDDSGMPKDRFSAEMPDATLATLKIQPSEPRDSAVYFCASGFYYSMIQGAEAFFGQGTRLTVV.